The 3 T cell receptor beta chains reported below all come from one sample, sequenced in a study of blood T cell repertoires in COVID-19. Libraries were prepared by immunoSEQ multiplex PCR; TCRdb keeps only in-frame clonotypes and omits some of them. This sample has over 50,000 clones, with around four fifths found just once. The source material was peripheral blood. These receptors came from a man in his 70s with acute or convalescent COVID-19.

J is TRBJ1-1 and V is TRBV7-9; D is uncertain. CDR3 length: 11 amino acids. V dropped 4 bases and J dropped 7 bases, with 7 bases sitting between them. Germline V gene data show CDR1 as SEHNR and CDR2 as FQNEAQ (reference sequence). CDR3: CASSSPFEAFF. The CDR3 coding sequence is TGTGCCAGCAGCTCCCCCTTTGAAGCTTTCTTT.

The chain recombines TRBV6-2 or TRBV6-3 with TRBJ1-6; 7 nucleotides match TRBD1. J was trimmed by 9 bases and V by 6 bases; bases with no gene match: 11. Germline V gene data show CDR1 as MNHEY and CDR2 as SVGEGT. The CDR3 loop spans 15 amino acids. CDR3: CASSDDRVVSSPLHF. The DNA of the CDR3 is TGTGCCAGCAGCGACGACAGGGTGGTGAGTTCACCCCTCCACTTT.

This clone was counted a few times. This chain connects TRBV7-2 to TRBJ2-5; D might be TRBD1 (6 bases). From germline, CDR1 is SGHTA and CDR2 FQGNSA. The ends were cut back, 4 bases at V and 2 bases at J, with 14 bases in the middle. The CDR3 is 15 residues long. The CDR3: CASSSSRTVQETQYF. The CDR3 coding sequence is TGTGCCAGCAGCTCCAGCCGGACAGTACAAGAGACCCAGTACTTC.